This T cell receptor beta chain was identified during a study of T-cell reconstitution after alpha-beta-depleted transplantation in children. Unique molecular identifiers were incorporated into the prepared TCRbeta library. TCRdb reprocessed the PCR reads with MiXCR, giving one entry per CDR3 protein. The sample holds 500,000 to 650,000 distinct CDR3 sequences, 10% to 15% seen once. This CDR3 is built from 13 residues. The V end was cut by 5 bases, the J end by 0 bases, with 8 bases between. Per germline, CDR1 MNHNS and CDR2 SASEGT. This clonotype has ten or more counts. The sample here was PBMCs, mostly from graft donor cells, taken 360 days after TCRalphabeta/CD19-depleted stem cell transplant. The rearrangement uses TRBV6-1 and TRBJ2-7, with a possible D match to TRBD1 (6 bases). The source of this sequence is a male patient younger than 18 who had a stem cell transplant for acute myeloid leukemia, so the T cells may come from the graft donor. The CDR3 DNA is TGTGCCAGCAGTCGGGACATCTCCTACGAGCAGTACTTC. This sequence encodes CASSRDISYEQYF.